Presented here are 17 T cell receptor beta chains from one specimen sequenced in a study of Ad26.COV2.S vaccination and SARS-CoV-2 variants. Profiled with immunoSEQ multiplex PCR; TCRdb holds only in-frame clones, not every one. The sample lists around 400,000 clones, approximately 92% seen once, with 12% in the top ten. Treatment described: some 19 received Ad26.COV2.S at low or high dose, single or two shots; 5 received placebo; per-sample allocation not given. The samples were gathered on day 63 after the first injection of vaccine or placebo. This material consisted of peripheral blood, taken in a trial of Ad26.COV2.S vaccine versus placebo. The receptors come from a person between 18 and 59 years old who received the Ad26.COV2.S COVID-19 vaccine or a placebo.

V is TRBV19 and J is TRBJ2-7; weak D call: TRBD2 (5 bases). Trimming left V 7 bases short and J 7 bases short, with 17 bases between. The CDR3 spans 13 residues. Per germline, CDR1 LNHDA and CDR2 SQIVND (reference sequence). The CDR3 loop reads CASIPPGSQEQYF. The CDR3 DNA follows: TGTGCCAGTATCCCTCCGGGGTCTCAGGAGCAGTACTTC. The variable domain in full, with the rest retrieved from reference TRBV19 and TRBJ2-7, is DGGITQSPKYLFRKEGQNVTLSCEQNLNHDAMYWYRQDPGQGLRLIYYSQIVNDFQKGDIAEGYSVSREKKESFPLTVTSAQKNPTAFYLCASIPPGSQEQYFGPGTRLTVT.

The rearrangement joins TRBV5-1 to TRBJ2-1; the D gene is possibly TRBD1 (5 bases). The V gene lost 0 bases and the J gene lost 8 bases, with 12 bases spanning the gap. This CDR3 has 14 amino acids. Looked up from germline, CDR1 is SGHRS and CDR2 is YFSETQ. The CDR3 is CASSLGSGFYEQFF. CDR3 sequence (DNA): TGCGCCAGCAGCTTGGGATCAGGGTTTTATGAGCAGTTCTTC.

The CDR3 is CASSSGTGVTDTQYF. The CDR3 region has the DNA TGTGCCAGCAGCTCCGGGACAGGGGTTACAGATACGCAGTATTTT. V usage is TRBV11-3 and J usage is TRBJ2-3, with 10 bases matching TRBD1. From germline, CDR1 is SGHNT and CDR2 YENEEA. The V and J ends lost 4 bases and 3 bases, in that order; junction bases with no gene match: 4. This CDR3 is built from 15 residues.

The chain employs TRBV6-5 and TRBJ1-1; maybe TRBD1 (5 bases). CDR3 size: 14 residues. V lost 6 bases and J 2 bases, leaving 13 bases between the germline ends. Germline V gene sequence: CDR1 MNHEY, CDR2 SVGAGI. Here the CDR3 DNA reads TGTGCCAGCAGCCGCGGAGGGGCCAACACTGAAGCTTTCTTT. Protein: CASSRGGANTEAFF.

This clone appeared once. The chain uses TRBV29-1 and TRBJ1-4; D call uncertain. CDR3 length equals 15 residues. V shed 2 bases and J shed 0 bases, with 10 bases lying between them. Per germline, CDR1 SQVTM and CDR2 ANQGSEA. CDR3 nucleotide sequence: TGCAGCGTTGAAACCGGAGCTGCAACTAATGAAAAACTGTTTTTT. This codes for CSVETGAATNEKLFF. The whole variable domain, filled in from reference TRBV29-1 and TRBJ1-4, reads SAVISQKPSRDICQRGTSLTIQCQVDSQVTMMFWYRQQPGQSLTLIATANQGSEATYESGFVIDKFPISRPNLTFSTLTVSNMSPEDSSIYLCSVETGAATNEKLFFGSGTQLSVL.

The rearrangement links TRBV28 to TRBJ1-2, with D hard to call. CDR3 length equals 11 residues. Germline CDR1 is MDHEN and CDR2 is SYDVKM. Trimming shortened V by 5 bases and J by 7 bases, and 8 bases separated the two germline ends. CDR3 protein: CASSGGFGYTF. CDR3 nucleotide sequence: TGTGCCAGCAGTGGAGGGTTTGGCTACACCTTC.

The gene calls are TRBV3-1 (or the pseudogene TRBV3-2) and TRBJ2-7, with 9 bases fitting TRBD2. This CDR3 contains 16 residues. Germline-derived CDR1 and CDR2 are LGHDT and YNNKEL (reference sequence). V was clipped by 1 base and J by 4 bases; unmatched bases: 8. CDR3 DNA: TGTGCCAGCAGCCAAGGGGGCGGGAGGGCCGATTACGAGCAGTACTTC. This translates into CASSQGGGRADYEQYF.

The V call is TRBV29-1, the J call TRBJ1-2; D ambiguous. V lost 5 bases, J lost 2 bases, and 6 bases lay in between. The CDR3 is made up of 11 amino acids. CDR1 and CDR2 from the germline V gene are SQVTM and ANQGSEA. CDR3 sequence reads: CSVRENYGYTF. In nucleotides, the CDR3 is TGCAGCGTTCGGGAGAACTATGGCTACACCTTC.

The CDR3 coding sequence is TGTGCCAGTAGCACACTAGCGGGAGGGCCACAGGAGCAGTTCTTC. Translation gives CASSTLAGGPQEQFF. The V and J genes are TRBV19 and TRBJ2-1, with TRBD2 matching over 13 bases. Germline loops: CDR1 LNHDA, CDR2 SQIVND (reference sequence). Germline trimming cut 6 bases from V and 10 bases from J; bases unmatched to any gene: 9. The CDR3 has 15 amino acids.

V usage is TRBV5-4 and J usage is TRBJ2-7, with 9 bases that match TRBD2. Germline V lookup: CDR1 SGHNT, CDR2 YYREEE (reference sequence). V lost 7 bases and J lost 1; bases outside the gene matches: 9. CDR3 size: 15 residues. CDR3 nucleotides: TGTGCCAGCTCCCCGGGGACTAGCATGTCCTACGAGCAGTACTTC. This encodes CASSPGTSMSYEQYF.

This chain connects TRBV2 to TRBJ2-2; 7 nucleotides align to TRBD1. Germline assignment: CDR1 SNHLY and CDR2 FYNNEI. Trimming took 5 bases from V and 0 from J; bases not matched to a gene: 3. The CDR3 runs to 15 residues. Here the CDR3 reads CASSTGTANTGELFF. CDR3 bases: TGTGCCAGCAGTACCGGGACAGCGAACACCGGGGAGCTGTTTTTT.

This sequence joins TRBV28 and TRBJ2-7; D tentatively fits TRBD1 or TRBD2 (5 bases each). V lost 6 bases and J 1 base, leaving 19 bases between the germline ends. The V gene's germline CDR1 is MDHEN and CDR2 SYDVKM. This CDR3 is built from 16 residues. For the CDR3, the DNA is TGTGCCAGCAGCCCAGCATCGGGGCCCCTTTCCTACGAGCAGTACTTC. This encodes CASSPASGPLSYEQYF.

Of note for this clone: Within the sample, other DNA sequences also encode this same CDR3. The chain's CDR3 is CASSPLNTGELFF. DNA of the CDR3: TGTGCCAGCTCACCTTTAAACACCGGGGAGCTGTTTTTT. The chain couples TRBV18 to TRBJ2-2; D not certain. Looked up from germline, CDR1 is KGHSH and CDR2 is LQKENI. V was trimmed by 3 bases and J by 2 bases, leaving 4 bases between them. The CDR3 covers 13 residues.

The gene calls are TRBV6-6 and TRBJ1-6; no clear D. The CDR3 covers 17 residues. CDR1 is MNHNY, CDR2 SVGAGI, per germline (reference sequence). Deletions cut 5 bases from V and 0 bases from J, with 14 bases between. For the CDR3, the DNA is TGTGCCAGCAGTCCCCTCGGGTCAAGCTCCTATAATTCACCCCTCCACTTT. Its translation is CASSPLGSSSYNSPLHF.

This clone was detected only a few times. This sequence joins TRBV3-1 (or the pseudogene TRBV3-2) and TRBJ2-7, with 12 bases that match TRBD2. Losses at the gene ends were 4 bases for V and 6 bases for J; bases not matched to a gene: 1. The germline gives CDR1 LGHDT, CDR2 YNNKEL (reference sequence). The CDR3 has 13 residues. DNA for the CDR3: TGTGCCAGCAGCCCACTAGCGGGAGGCGAGCAGTACTTC. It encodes CASSPLAGGEQYF.

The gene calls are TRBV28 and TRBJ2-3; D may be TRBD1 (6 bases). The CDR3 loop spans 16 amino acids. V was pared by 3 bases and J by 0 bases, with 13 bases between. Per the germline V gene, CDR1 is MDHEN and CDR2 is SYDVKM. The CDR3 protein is CASSLYQGFSTDTQYF. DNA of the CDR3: TGTGCCAGCAGTTTGTATCAGGGGTTTAGCACAGATACGCAGTATTTT.

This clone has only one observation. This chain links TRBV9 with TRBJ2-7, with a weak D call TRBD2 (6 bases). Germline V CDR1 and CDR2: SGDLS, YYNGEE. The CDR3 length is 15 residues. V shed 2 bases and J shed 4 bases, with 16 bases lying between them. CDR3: CASSVEPRGLYEQYF. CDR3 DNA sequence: TGTGCCAGCAGCGTCGAACCTCGGGGGTTGTACGAGCAGTACTTC.